The text below deals with one TCR beta chain. What it recognizes is unknown. Libraries were prepared by immunoSEQ multiplex PCR; TCRdb keeps only in-frame clonotypes and omits some of them. The sample lists 70,000 to 95,000 clones; more than 80% were seen once. The entry originates in a study of a mutant IDH1 vaccine in newly diagnosed glioma. Study-wide context: Patients came in for eight vaccinations, in weeks 1, 3, 5, 7, 11, 15, 19 and 23. Antecedent treatment encompassed radiotherapy, temozolomide, or their combination; the majority received both.

Points from the study as a whole: Top peripheral T cell clonotype shifts appeared unrelated to pseudoprogression.

Stated time point: week 23, last vaccination. One vaccine dose held 300 ug of mutant IDH1 20-mer peptide and came with topical imiquimod. Donors had new IDH1-mutant astrocytomas of WHO grade 3 or 4 (ATRX-lost). Here the sequenced sample was PBMCs, taken from a glioma patient whose treatment included an IDH1 peptide vaccine. The receptor was derived from a woman in her fifties or sixties with glioma.

The CDR3, as DNA: TGTGCCAGCAAGAGAACAGGGGCCTACGAGCAGTACTTC. This sequence encodes CASKRTGAYEQYF. This chain joins TRBV6-1 and TRBJ2-7; 7 bases match TRBD1. Germline loops: CDR1 MNHNS, CDR2 SASEGT. The CDR3 runs to 13 residues. The J segment lost 2 bases and the V segment lost 7 bases, leaving 5 bases of the junction unmatched.